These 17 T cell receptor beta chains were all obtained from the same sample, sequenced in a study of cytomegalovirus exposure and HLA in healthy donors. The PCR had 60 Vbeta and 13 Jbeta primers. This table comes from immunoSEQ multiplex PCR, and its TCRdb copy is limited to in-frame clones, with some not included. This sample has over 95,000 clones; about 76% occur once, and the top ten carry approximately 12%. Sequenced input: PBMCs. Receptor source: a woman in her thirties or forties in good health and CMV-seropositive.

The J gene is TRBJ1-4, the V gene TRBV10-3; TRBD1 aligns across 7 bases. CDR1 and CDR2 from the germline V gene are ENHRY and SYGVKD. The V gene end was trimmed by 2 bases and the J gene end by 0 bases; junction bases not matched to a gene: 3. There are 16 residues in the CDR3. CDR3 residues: CAISETGQATNEKLFF. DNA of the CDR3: TGTGCCATCAGTGAGACAGGACAGGCAACTAATGAAAAACTGTTTTTT.

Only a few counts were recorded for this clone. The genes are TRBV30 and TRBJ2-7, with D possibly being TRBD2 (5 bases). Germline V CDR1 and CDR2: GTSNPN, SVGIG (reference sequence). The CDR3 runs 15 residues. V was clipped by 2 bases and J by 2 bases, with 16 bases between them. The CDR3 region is CAWSSPVTGTYEQYF. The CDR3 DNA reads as TGTGCCTGGAGTTCCCCCGTCACCGGGACCTACGAGCAGTACTTC.

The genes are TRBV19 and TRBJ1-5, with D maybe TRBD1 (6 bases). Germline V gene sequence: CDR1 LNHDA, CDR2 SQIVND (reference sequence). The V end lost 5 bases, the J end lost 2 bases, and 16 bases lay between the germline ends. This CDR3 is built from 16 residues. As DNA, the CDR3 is TGTGCCAGTAGTGCGCACAGGGATCATGGCAATCAGCCCCAGCATTTT. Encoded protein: CASSAHRDHGNQPQHF.

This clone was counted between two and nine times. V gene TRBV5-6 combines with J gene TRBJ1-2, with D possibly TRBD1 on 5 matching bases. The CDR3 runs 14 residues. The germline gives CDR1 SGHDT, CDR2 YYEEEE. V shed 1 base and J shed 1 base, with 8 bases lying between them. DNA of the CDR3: TGTGCCAGCAGCTTGATTCAGGGTAACTATGGCTACACCTTC. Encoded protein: CASSLIQGNYGYTF.

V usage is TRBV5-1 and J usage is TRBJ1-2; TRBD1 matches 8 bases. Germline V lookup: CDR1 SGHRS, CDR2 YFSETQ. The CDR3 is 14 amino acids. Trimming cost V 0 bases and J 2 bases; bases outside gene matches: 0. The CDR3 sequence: CASSLGQGNYGYTF. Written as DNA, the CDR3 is TGCGCCAGCAGCTTGGGACAGGGGAACTATGGCTACACCTTC.

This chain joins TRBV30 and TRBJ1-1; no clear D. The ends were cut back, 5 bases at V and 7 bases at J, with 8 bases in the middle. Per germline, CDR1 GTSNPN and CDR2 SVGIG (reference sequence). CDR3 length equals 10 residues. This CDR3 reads CAWSTVEAFF. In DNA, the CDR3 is TGTGCCTGGTCTACGGTTGAAGCTTTCTTT.

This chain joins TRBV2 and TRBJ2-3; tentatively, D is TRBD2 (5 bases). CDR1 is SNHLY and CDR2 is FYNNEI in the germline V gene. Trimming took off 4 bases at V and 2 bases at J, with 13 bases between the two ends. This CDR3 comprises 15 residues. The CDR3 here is CASSGGLPPTDTQYF. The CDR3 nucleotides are TGTGCCAGCAGTGGAGGACTGCCTCCCACAGATACGCAGTATTTT.

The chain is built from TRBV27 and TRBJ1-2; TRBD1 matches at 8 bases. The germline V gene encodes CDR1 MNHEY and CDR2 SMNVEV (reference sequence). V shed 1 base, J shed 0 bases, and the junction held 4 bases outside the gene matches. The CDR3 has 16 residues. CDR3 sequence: CASSLYRTGTNYGYTF. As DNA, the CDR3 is TGTGCCAGCAGTTTATATAGGACAGGGACTAACTATGGCTACACCTTC.

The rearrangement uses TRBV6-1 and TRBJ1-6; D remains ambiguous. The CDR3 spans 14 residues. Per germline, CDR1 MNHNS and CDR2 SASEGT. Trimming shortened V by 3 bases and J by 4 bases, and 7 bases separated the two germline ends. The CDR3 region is CASSDAGYNSPLHF. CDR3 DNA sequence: TGTGCCAGCAGTGACGCAGGTTATAATTCACCCCTCCACTTT.

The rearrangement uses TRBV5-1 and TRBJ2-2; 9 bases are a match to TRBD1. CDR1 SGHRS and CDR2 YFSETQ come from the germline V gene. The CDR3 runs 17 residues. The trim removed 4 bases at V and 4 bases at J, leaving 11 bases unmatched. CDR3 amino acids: CASSPSTQDRGTGELFF. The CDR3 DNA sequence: TGCGCCAGCAGCCCCTCAACTCAGGACAGGGGCACCGGGGAGCTGTTTTTT. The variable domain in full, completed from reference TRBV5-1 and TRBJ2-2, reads KAGVTQTPRYLIKTRGQQVTLSCSPISGHRSVSWYQQTPGQGLQFLFEYFSETQRNKGNFPGRFSGRQFSNSRSEMNVSTLELGDSALYLCASSPSTQDRGTGELFFGEGSRLTVL.

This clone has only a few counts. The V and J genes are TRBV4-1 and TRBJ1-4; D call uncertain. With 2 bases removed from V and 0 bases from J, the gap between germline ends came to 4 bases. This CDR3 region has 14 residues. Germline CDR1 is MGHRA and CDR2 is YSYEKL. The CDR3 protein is CASSQSATNEKLFF. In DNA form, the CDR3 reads TGCGCCAGCAGCCAAAGCGCAACTAATGAAAAACTGTTTTTT.

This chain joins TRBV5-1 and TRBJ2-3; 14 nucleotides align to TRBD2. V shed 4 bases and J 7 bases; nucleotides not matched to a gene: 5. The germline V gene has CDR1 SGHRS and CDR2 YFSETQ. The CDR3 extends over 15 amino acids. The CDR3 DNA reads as TGCGCCAGCAGCCTAGGGACTAGCGGGGGAAATACGCAGTATTTT. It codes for CASSLGTSGGNTQYF. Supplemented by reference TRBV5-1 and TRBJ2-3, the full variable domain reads KAGVTQTPRYLIKTRGQQVTLSCSPISGHRSVSWYQQTPGQGLQFLFEYFSETQRNKGNFPGRFSGRQFSNSRSEMNVSTLELGDSALYLCASSLGTSGGNTQYFGPGTRLTVL.

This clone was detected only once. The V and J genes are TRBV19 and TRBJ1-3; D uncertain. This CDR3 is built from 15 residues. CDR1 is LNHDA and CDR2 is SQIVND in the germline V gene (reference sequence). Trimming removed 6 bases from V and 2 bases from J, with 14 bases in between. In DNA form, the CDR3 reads TGTGCCAGTAGGGATATGGTAGCACCTGGAAACACCATATATTTT. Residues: CASRDMVAPGNTIYF.

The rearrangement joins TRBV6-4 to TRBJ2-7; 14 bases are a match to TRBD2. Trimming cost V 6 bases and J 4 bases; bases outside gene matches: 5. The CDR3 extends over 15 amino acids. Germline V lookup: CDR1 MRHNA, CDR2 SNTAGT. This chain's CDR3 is CASSGGLAGGYEQYF. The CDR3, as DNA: TGTGCCAGCAGCGGAGGACTAGCGGGGGGTTACGAGCAGTACTTC.

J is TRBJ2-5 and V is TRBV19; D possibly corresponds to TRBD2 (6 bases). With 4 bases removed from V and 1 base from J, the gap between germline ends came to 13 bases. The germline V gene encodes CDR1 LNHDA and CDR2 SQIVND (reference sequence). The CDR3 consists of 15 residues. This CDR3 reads CASSTGGLAQETQYF. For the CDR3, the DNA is TGTGCCAGTAGTACCGGGGGTCTAGCCCAAGAGACCCAGTACTTC.

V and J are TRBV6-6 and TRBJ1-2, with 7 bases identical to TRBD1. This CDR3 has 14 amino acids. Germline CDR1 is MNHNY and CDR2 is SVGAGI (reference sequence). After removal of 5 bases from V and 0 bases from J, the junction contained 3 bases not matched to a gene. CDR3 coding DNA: TGTGCCAGCAGTGACAGGGCCTCTAACTATGGCTACACCTTC. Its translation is CASSDRASNYGYTF.

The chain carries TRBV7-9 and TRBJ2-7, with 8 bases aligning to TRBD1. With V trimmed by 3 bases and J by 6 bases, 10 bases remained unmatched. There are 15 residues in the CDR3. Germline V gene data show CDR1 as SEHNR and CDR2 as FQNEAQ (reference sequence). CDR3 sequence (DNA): TGTGCCAGCAGCTTCTCCGGACAGGGTCGTCTCGAGCAGTACTTC. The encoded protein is CASSFSGQGRLEQYF.